Listed below are T cell receptor beta chains from one sample, sequenced in a study of CXCR3-negative and CXCR3-positive naive CD8 T cells. No DNA is given; TCRdb re-called the 5' RACE reads and lists each CDR3 protein once. This sample's table has tens of thousands of distinct CDR3 sequences. Sequenced input: naive CXCR3+ CD8+ T cells from blood. Source of these receptors: a human donor in good health. Some clones in this sample may be carry-over from other donors' samples. Each CDR3 is given with its conserved first and last residue.

j_gene	len	v_gene	CDR3aa
TRBJ2-7	11	TRBV7-9	CASSFGNEQYF
TRBJ2-7	14	TRBV6-6	CASILADTVGEQYF
TRBJ2-3	15	TRBV14	CASSERGSSTDTQYF
TRBJ1-1	13	TRBV12-3/TRBV12-4	CASSSGGFTEAFF
TRBJ2-7	11	TRBV20-1	CSGQGPYEQYF
TRBJ2-7	14	TRBV24-1	CATSDRDRAYEQYF
TRBJ1-5	15	TRBV20-1	CSARRGTASNQPQHF
TRBJ2-3	15	TRBV5-1	CASSFYGGTTDTQYF
TRBJ2-1	15	TRBV27	CASSLDMAGPNEQFF
TRBJ2-7	13	TRBV12-3/TRBV12-4	CASSPGTSYEQYF
TRBJ2-7	15	TRBV14	CASRHQGQGDYEQYF